This TCR beta chain was found in a study of T cells after somatic rescue of genetic block. Sequencing used immunoSEQ multiplex PCR; TCRdb keeps in-frame clones, though not all of them. The table has 67,000 or so clones, roughly 88% seen once. Germline CDR1 is SEHNR and CDR2 is FQNEAQ (reference sequence). Trimming cost V 5 bases and J 2 bases, with 13 bases left between them. The CDR3 is 15 residues long. This sequence joins TRBV7-9 and TRBJ1-5, with D uncertain. The sequence derives from a man aged 25-45 years. Specimen: peripheral blood mononuclear cells (PBMCs). For the CDR3, the DNA is TGTGCCAGCAGCACCCAGGACGGTGGCAATCAGCCCCAGCATTTT. It is translated as CASSTQDGGNQPQHF.